This TCR beta chain was recorded in a study of breast tumors, draining lymph nodes, adjacent tissues. Study findings and constraints: Most tumor T cells seemingly derive from lymph node, then expand in tumor. Tumor TCR diversity was below lymph nodes but above nontumor tissue. The lymph node origin of tumor T cells was framed as consistent with a hypothesis, not demonstrated. Tumor and nontumor repertoires were significantly more similar in luminal-like than in basal-like breast cancer.

On this clonotype: Its cognate antigen is unknown.

The CDR3 covers 15 residues. V lost 4 bases, J lost 5 bases, and 9 bases stayed unmatched. CDR1 and CDR2 (germline): SNHLY, FYNNEI. A single record per CDR3 protein comes from TCRdb applying MiXCR to the multiplex PCR reads. The sample shows fewer than 200,000 distinct CDR3 sequences, 25% to 40% of them seen only once. Axillary draining lymph nodes of breast cancer patients supplied the node samples. The sequenced sample was axillary lymph node tissue. V and J are TRBV2 and TRBJ2-7, with 9 bases fitting TRBD2. The origin of this receptor is a female donor with breast cancer. Some clones in this sample may be carry-over from other donors' samples. DNA of the CDR3: TGTGCCAGCAGTGTAGTAGCGGGAGTCCCCCACGAGCAGTACTTC. Translated, it gives CASSVVAGVPHEQYF.